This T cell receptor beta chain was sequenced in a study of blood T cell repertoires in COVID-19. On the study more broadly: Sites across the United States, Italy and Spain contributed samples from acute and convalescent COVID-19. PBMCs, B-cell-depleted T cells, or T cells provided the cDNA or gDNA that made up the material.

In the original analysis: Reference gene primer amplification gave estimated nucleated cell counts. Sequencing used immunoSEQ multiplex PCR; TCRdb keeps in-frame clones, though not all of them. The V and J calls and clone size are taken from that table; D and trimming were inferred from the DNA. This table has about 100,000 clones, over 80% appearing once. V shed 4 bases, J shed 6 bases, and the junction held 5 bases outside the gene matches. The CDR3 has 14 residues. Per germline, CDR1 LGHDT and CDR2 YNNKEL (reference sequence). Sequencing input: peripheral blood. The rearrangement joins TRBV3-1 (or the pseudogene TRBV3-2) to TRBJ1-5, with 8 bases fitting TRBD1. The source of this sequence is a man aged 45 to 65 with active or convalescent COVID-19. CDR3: CASSLQGEGQPQHF. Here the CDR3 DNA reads TGTGCCAGCAGCCTACAGGGGGAGGGTCAGCCCCAGCATTTT.